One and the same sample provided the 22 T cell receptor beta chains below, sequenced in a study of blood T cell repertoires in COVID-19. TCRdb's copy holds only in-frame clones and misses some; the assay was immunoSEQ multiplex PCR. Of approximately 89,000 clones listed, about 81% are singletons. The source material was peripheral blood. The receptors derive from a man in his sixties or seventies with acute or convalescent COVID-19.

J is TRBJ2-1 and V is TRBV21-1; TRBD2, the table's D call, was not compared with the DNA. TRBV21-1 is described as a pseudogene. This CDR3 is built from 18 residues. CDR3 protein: CASSTGRSREGPYNEQFF. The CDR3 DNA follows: TGTGCCAGCAGCACTGGGAGGTCGCGGGAGGGTCCCTACAATGAGCAGTTCTTC.

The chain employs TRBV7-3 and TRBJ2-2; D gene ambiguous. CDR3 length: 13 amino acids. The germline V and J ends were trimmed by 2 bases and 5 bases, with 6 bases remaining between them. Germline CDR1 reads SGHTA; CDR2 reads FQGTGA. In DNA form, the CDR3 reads TGTGCCAGCAGCTTAGGCAGTACCGGGGAGCTGTTTTTT. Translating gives CASSLGSTGELFF.

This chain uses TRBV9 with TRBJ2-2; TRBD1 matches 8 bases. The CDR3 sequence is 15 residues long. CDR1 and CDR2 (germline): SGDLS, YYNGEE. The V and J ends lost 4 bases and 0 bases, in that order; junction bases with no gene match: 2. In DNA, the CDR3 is TGTGCCAGCAGCTCCAGGGGGCCGAACACCGGGGAGCTGTTTTTT. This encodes CASSSRGPNTGELFF.

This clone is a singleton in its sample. CDR3 in amino acids: CASSFVAGEGNEQFF. CDR3 nucleotides: TGTGCCAGCAGCTTTGTAGCGGGAGAGGGAAATGAGCAGTTCTTC. The V call is TRBV11-3, the J call TRBJ2-1; 9 nucleotides align to TRBD2. Germline-derived CDR1 and CDR2 are SGHNT and YENEEA. V was pared by 3 bases and J by 7 bases, with 7 bases of the junction left unmatched. CDR3 size: 15 residues.

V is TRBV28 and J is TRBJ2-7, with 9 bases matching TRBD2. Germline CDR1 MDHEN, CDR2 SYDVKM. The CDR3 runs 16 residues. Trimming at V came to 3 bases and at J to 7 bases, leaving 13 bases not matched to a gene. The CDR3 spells CASSFPHPSGIREQYF. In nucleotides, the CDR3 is TGTGCCAGCAGTTTTCCCCACCCTAGCGGGATTCGGGAGCAGTACTTC.

The CDR3 bases are TGTGCCAGCAGCCTTACAGGGACCTACACCGGGGAGCTGTTTTTT. Amino acid sequence: CASSLTGTYTGELFF. The rearrangement uses TRBV9 and TRBJ2-2; TRBD1 might be the D (6 bases). The germline V gene encodes CDR1 SGDLS and CDR2 YYNGEE. The CDR3 contains 15 residues. The V end lost 4 bases, the J end lost 3 bases, and 13 bases lay between the germline ends.

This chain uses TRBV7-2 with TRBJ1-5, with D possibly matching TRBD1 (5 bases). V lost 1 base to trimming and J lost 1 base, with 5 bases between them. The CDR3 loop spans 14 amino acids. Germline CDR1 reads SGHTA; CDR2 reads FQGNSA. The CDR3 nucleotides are TGTGCCAGCAGCTTAGGACAGAGCAATCAGCCCCAGCATTTT. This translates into CASSLGQSNQPQHF.

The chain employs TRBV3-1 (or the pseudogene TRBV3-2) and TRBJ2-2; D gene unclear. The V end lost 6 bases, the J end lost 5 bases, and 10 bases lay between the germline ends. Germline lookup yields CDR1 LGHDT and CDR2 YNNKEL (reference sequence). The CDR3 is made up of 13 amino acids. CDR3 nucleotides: TGTGCCAGCAGAACCCCGGTTACCGGGGAGCTGTTTTTT. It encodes CASRTPVTGELFF.

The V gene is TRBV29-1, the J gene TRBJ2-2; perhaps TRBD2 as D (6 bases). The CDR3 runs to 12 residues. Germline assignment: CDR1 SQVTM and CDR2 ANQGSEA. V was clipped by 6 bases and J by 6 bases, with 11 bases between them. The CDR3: CSVGRDPGELFF. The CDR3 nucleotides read TGCAGCGTGGGGCGGGACCCCGGGGAGCTGTTTTTT.

CDR3 sequence: CASSQDGRANYGYTF. As DNA, the CDR3 is TGCGCCAGCAGCCAAGACGGCAGGGCCAACTATGGCTACACCTTC. The chain combines TRBV4-3 with TRBJ1-2; possibly TRBD1 for D (5 bases). V gave up 0 bases and J gave up 2 bases, with 10 bases separating them. CDR1 and CDR2 (germline): LGHNA, YSLEER. This CDR3 is 15 amino acids long.

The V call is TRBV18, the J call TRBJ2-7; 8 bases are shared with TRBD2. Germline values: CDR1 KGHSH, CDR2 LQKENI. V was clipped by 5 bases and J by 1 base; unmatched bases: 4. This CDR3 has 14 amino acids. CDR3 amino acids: CASSSGLVSYEQYF. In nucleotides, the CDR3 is TGTGCCAGCTCATCGGGACTAGTATCCTACGAGCAGTACTTC.

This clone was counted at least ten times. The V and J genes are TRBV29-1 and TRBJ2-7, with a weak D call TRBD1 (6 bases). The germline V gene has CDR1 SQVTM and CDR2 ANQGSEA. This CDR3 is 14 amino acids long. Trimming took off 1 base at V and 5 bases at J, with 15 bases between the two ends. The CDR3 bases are TGCAGCGTTGAAGCGGGGCAGGGGTTGAACGAGCAGTACTTC. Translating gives CSVEAGQGLNEQYF.

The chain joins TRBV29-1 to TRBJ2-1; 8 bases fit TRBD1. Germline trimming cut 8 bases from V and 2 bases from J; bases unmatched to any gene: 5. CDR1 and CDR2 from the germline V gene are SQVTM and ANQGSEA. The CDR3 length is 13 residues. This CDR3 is CSPKTGAYNEQFF. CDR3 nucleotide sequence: TGCAGCCCAAAGACAGGGGCCTACAATGAGCAGTTCTTC.

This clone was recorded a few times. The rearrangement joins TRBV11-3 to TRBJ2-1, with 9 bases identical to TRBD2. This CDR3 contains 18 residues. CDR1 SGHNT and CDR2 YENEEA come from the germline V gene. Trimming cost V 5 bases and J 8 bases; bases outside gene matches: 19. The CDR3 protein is CASSAYLGGAGGADEQFF. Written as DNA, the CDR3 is TGTGCCAGCAGCGCCTACCTCGGCGGAGCGGGAGGCGCGGATGAGCAGTTCTTC.

CDR3: CASRTGDISYEQYF. The CDR3 DNA follows: TGTGCCAGCAGAACAGGGGACATCTCCTACGAGCAGTACTTC. The chain combines TRBV6-5 with TRBJ2-7; 7 nucleotides agree with TRBD1. The CDR3 is 14 residues long. Germline V CDR1 and CDR2: MNHEY, SVGAGI. Trimming removed 6 bases from V and 0 bases from J; junction bases left unmatched: 5.

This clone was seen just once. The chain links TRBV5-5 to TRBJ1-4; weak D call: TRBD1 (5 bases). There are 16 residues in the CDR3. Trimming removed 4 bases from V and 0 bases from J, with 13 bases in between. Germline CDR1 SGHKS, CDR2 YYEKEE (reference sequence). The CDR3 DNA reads TGTGCCAGCAGCAATACAGGCTTTGCAACTAATGAAAAACTGTTTTTT. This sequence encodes CASSNTGFATNEKLFF. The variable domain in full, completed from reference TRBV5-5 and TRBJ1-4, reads DAGVTQSPTHLIKTRGQQVTLRCSPISGHKSVSWYQQVLGQGPQFIFQYYEKEERGRGNFPDRFSARQFPNYSSELNVNALLLGDSALYLCASSNTGFATNEKLFFGSGTQLSVL.

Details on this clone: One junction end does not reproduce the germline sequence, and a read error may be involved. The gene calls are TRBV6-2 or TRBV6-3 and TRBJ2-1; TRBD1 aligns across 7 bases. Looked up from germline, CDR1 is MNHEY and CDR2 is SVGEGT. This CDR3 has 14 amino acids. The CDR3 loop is CAGSSGQSYNEQFF. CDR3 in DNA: TGTGCCGGCAGCTCGGGACAGTCATACAATGAGCAGTTCTTC.

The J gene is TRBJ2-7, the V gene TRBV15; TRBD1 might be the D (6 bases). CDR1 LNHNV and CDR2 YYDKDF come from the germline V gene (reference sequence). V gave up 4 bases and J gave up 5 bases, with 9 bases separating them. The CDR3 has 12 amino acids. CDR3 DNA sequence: TGTGCCACCAGCATAACAGGGCACGAGCAGTACTTC. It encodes CATSITGHEQYF.

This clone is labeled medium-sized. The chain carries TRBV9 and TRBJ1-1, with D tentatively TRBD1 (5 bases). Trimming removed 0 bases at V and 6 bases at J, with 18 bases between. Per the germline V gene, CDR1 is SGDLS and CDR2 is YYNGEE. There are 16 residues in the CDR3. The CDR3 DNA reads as TGTGCCAGCAGCGTAGATGACAGCCGATTGACCTCTGAAGCTTTCTTT. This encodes CASSVDDSRLTSEAFF.

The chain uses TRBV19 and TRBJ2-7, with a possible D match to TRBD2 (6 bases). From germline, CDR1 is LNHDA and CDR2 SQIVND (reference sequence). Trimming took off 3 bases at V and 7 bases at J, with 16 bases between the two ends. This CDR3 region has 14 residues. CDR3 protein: CASSIGGGFEEQYF. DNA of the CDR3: TGTGCCAGTAGTATCGGGGGTGGGTTCGAGGAGCAGTACTTC.

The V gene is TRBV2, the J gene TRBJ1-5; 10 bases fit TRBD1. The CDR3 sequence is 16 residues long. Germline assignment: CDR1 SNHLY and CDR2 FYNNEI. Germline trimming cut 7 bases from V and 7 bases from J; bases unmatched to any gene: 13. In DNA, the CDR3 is TGTGCCAGCACCCCTGCGACAGGGGGCGCAGGGCAGCCCCAGCATTTT. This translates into CASTPATGGAGQPQHF.

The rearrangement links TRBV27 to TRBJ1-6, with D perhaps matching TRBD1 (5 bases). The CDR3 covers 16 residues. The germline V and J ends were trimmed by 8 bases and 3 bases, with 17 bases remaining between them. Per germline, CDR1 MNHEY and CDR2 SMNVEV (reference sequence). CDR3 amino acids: CASAEETANYNSPLHF. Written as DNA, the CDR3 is TGTGCCAGCGCTGAGGAGACAGCGAACTATAATTCACCCCTCCACTTT.